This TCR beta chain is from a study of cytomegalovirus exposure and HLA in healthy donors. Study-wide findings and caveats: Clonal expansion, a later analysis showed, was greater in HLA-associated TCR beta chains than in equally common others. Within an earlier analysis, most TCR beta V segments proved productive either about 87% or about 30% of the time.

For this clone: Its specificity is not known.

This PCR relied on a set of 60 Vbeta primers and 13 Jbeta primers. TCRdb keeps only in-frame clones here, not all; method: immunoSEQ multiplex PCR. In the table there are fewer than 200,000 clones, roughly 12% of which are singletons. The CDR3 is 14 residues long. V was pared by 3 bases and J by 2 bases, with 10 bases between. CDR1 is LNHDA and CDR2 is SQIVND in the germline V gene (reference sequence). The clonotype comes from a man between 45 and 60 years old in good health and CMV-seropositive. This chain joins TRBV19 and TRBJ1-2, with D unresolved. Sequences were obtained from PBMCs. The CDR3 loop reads CASSIEPGNYGYTF. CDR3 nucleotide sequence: TGTGCCAGTAGTATCGAACCGGGGAACTATGGCTACACCTTC.